This record concerns one T cell receptor (beta chain) sequence. Antigen unknown. The authors ran a second PCR of about 6 to 11 cycles using a sample-barcoded 5' primer and a J-beta primer mix. MiXCR was run by TCRdb on the 5' RACE reads, yielding one entry per CDR3 protein. The repertoire has more than 1.4 million distinct CDR3 sequences, around two fifths of them found once; the top ten carry around 8%. The sample belongs to a study of blood T cells in healthy people across ages. CDR1 is ENHRY, CDR2 SYGVKD, per germline. The V end lost 3 bases, the J end lost 8 bases, and 23 bases lay between the germline ends. This CDR3 is built from 17 residues. General study findings and limits: CMV status of donors was not determined, possibly confounding expanded clonotype changes.

This receptor was taken from a woman under 30 in good health. This chain joins TRBV10-3 and TRBJ2-1; the D gene is possibly TRBD2 (5 bases). The sequencing sample was made of blood. The CDR3: CAISDPPDHPEVYEQFF. CDR3 sequence (DNA): TGTGCCATCAGTGACCCGCCGGACCACCCGGAGGTGTATGAGCAGTTCTTC.